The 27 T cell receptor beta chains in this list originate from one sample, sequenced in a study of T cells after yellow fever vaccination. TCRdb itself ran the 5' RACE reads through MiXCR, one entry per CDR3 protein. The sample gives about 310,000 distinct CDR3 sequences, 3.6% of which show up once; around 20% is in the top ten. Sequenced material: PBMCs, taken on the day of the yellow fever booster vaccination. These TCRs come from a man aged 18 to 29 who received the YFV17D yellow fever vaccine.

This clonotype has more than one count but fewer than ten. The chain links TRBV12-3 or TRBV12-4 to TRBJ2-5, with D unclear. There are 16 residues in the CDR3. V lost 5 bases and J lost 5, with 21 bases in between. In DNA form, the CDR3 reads TGTGCCAGCAGTCCCATAGGCGTTAAAGGACGGGAGACCCAGTACTTC. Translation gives CASSPIGVKGRETQYF.

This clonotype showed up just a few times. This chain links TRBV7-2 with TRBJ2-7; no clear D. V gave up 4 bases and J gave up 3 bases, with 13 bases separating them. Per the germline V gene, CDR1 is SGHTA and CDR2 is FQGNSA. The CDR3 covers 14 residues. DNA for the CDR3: TGTGCCAGCAGCTATGGACGGAATCGCTACGAGCAGTACTTC. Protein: CASSYGRNRYEQYF.

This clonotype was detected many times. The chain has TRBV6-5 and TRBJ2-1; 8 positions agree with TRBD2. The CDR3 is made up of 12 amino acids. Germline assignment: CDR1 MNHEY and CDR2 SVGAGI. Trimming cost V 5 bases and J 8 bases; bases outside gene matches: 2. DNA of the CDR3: TGTGCCAGCAGTAACGGGGGGGATGAGCAGTTCTTC. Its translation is CASSNGGDEQFF.

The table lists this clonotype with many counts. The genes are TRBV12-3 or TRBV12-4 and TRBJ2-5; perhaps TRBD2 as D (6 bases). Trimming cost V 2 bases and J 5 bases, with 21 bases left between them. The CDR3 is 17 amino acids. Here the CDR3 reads CASSLFAASALPETQYF. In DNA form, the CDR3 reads TGTGCCAGCAGTTTATTCGCGGCTAGCGCTCTCCCCGAGACCCAGTACTTC.

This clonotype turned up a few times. The CDR3 is CASSQDQGVGEQFF. The CDR3 coding sequence is TGCGCCAGCAGCCAAGATCAAGGGGTTGGTGAGCAGTTCTTC. The chain uses TRBV4-3 and TRBJ2-1; the D gene is possibly TRBD1 (5 bases). V lost 0 bases and J 9 bases, leaving 12 bases between the germline ends. The germline V gene has CDR1 LGHNA and CDR2 YSLEER. The CDR3 is made up of 14 amino acids.

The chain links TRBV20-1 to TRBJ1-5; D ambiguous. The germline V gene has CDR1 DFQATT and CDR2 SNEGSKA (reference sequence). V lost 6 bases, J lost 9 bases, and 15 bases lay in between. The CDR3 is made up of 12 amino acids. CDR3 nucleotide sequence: TGCAGTGCCAGCGGAGGTGGAGGGCCCCAGCATTTT. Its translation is CSASGGGGPQHF.

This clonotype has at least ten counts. DNA of the CDR3: TGTGCCAGCAGCTTAGATTGGCAGACCTACGAGCAGTACTTC. It specifies CASSLDWQTYEQYF. This chain links TRBV11-2 with TRBJ2-7; D call uncertain. V was pared by 0 bases and J by 2 bases, with 8 bases between. This CDR3 is built from 14 residues. Germline CDR1 reads SGHAT; CDR2 reads FQNNGV.

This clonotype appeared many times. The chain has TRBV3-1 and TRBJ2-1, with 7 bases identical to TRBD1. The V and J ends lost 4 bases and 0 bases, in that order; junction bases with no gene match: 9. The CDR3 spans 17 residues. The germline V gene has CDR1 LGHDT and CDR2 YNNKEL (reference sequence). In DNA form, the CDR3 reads TGTGCCAGCAGCCCTAGAGCAGGGGGTACCTCCTACAATGAGCAGTTCTTC. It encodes CASSPRAGGTSYNEQFF.

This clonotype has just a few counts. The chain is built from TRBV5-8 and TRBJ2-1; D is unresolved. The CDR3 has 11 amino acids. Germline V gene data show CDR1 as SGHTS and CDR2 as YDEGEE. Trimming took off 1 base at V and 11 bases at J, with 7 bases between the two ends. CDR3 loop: CASSLRIQQFF. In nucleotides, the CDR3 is TGTGCCAGCAGCTTGCGTATTCAGCAGTTCTTC.

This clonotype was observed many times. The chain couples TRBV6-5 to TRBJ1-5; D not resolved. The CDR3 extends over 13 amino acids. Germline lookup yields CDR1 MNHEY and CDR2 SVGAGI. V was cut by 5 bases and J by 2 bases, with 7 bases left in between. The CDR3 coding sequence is TGTGCCAGCAGTGTTAGGCGCAATCAGCCCCAGCATTTT. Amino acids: CASSVRRNQPQHF.

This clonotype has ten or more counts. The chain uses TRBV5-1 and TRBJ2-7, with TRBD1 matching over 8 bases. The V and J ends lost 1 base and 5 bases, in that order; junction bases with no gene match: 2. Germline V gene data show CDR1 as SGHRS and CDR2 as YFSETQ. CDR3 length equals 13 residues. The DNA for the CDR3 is TGCGCCAGCAGCTTGCAGGGGGCGGACGAGCAGTACTTC. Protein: CASSLQGADEQYF.

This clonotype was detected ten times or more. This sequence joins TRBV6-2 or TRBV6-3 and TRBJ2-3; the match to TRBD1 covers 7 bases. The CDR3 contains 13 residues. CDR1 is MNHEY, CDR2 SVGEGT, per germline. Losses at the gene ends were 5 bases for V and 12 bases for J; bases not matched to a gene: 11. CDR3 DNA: TGTGCCAGCAGTAGGAAAGGGGGCTCGGGACAGTATTTT. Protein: CASSRKGGSGQYF.

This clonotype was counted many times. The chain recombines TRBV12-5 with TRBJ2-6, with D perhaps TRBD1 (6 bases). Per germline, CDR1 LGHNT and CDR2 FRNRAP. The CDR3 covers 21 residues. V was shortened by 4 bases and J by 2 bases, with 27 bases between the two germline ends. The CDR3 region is CASGWAWSRGISQPGANVLTF. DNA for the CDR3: TGTGCTAGTGGTTGGGCCTGGAGCAGGGGTATTAGTCAACCTGGGGCCAACGTCCTGACTTTC.

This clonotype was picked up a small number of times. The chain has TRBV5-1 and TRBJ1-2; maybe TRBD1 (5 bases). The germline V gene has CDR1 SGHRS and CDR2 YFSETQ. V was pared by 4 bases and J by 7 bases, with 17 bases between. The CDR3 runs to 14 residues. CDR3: CASSRDRPAPGYTF. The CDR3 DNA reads TGCGCCAGCAGCCGGGACCGACCAGCTCCTGGCTACACCTTC.

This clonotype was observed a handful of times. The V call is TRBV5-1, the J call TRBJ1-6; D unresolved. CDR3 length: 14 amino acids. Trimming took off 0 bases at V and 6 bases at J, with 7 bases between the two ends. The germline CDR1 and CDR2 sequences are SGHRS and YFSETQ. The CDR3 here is CASSLGPSNSPLHF. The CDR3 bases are TGCGCCAGCAGCTTGGGTCCTTCTAATTCACCCCTCCACTTT.

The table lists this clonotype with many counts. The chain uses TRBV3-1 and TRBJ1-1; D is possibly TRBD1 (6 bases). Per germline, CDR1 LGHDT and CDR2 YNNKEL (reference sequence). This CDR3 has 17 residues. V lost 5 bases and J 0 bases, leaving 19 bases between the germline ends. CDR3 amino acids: CASSSPPGHGMNTEAFF. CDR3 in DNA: TGTGCCAGCAGCTCCCCTCCGGGACACGGGATGAACACTGAAGCTTTCTTT.

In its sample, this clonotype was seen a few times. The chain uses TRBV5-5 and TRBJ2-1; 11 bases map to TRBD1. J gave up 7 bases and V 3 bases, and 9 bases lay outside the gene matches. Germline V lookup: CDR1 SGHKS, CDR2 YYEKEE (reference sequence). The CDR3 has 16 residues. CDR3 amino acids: CASSSHGQGAVNEQFF. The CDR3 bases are TGTGCCAGCAGCTCCCACGGACAGGGGGCGGTGAATGAGCAGTTCTTC.

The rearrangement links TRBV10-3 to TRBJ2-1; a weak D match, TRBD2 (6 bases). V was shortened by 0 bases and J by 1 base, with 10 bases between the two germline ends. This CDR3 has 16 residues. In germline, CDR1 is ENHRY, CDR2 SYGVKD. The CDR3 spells CAISESSGSSYNEQFF. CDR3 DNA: TGTGCCATCAGTGAGTCTAGCGGCTCTTCCTACAATGAGCAGTTCTTC.

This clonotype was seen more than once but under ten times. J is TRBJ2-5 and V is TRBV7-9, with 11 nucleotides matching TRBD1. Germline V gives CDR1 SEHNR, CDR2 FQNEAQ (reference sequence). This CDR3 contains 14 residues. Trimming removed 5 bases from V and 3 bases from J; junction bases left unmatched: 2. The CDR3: CASSGQGAEETQYF. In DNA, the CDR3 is TGTGCCAGCAGCGGACAGGGGGCAGAAGAGACCCAGTACTTC. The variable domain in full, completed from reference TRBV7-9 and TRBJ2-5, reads DTGVSQNPRHKITKRGQNVTFRCDPISEHNRLYWYRQTLGQGPEFLTYFQNEAQLEKSRLLSDRFSAERPKGSFSTLEIQRTEQGDSAMYLCASSGQGAEETQYFGPGTRLLVL.

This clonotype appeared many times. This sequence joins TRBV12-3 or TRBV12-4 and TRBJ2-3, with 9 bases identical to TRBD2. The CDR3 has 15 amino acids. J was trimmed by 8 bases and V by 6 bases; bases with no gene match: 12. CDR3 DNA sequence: TGTGCCAGCAGCCAGGGACTAGCCGGGTTCGTTACGCAGTATTTT. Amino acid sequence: CASSQGLAGFVTQYF.

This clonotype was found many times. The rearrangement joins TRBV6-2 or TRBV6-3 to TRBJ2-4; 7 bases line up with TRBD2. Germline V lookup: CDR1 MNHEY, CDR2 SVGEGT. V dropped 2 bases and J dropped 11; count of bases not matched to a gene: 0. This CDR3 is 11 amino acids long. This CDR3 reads CASSYGRVQYF. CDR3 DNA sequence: TGTGCCAGCAGTTACGGGAGGGTTCAGTACTTC.

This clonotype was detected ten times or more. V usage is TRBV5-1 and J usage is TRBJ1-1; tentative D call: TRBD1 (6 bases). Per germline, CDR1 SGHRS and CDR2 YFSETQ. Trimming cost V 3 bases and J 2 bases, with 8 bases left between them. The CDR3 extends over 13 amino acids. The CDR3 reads CASSWGTNTEAFF. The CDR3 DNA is TGCGCCAGCAGCTGGGGGACAAACACTGAAGCTTTCTTT. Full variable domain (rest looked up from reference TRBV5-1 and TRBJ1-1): KAGVTQTPRYLIKTRGQQVTLSCSPISGHRSVSWYQQTPGQGLQFLFEYFSETQRNKGNFPGRFSGRQFSNSRSEMNVSTLELGDSALYLCASSWGTNTEAFFGQGTRLTVV.

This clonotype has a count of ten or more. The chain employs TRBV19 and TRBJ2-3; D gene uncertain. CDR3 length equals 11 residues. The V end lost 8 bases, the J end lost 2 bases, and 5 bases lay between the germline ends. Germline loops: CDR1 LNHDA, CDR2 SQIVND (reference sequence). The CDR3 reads CASLLTDTQYF. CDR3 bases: TGTGCCAGTCTGCTCACAGATACGCAGTATTTT.

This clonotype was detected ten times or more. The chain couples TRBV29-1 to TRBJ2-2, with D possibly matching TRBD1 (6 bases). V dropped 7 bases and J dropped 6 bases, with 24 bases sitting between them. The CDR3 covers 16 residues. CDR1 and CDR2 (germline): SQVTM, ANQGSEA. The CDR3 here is CSAVNGVGARAGELFF. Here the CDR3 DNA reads TGCAGCGCAGTTAACGGGGTGGGGGCAAGGGCCGGGGAGCTGTTTTTT.

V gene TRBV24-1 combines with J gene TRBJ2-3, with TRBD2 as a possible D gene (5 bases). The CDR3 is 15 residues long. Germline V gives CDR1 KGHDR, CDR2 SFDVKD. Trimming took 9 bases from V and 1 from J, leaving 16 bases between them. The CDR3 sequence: CATGREGAGTDTQYF. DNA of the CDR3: TGTGCCACCGGGAGAGAAGGAGCGGGCACAGATACGCAGTATTTT.

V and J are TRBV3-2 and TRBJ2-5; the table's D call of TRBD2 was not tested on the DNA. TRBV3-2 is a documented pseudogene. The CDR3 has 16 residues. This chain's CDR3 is CASSQATSGREETQYF. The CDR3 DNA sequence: TGTGCCAGCAGCCAGGCGACTAGCGGGAGAGAAGAGACCCAGTACTTC.

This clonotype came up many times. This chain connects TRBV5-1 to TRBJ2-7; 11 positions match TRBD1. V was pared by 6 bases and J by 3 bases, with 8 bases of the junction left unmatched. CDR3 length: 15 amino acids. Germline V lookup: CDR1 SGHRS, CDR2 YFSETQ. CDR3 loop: CASTLGTGGIYEQYV. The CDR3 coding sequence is TGCGCCAGCACCCTCGGGACAGGGGGTATCTACGAGCAGTACGTC.